This T cell receptor beta chain stems from a study of metastatic and nonmetastatic thyroid tumors. Study as a whole: Repertoire comparison spanned blood and tumor or nodule tissue of malignant and benign thyroid patients.

By share, this clone ranks as medium-sized. TCRdb reassembled clones from the PCR reads with MiXCR. The sample has approximately 16,000 clones, approximately 31% seen once. Thyroid surgery was preceded by no treatment in any patient. Source material: blood. This clonotype was obtained from a female donor with papillary thyroid cancer or a benign thyroid nodule (not recorded which). Some clones in this sample may be carry-over from other donors' samples.

In nucleotides, the CDR3 is TGTGCCAGCAGTTACCTAGCGAGCTCCTACAATGAGCAGTTCTTC. Translating it yields CASSYLASSYNEQFF. The V and J genes are TRBV6-2 or TRBV6-3 and TRBJ2-1; tentative D call: TRBD2 (6 bases). V shed 2 bases and J shed 0 bases, with 8 bases lying between them. This CDR3 has 15 residues. Germline loops: CDR1 MNHEY, CDR2 SVGEGT.